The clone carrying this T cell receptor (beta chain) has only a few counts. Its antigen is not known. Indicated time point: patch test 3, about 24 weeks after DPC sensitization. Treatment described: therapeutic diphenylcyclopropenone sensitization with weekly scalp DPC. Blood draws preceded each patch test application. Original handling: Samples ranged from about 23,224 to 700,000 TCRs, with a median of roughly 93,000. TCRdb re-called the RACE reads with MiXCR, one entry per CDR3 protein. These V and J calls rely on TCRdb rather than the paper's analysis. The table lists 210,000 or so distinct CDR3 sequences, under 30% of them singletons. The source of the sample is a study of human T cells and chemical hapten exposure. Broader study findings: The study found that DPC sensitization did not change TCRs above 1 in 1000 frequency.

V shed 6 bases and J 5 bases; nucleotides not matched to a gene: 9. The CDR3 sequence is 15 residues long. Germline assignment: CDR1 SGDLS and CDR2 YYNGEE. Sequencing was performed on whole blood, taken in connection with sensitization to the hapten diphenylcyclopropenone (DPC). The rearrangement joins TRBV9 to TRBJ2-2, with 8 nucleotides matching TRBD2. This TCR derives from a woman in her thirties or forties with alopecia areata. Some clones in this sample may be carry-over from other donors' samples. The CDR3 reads CASTRIAGNTGELFF. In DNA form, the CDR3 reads TGTGCCAGCACAAGGATAGCGGGAAATACCGGGGAGCTGTTTTTT.